The clone carrying this T cell receptor beta chain showed up just a few times. The data are from a study of immune characterization of retroperitoneal liposarcoma. TCRdb re-called the PCR reads through MiXCR, storing one row per CDR3 protein. The sample yields about 10,000 distinct CDR3 sequences, under 35% seen once. This CDR3 is 12 amino acids long. CDR1 and CDR2 from the germline V gene are SGHTA and FQGNSA. What was sequenced was tumor tissue. The source of this sequence is a male donor with retroperitoneal liposarcoma. The V call is TRBV7-2, the J call TRBJ2-3; D is perhaps TRBD2 (6 bases). The DNA end is a closer match to TRBJ2-7, so the J assignment may be wrong. In nucleotides, the CDR3 is TGTGCCAGCAGCGGGAGGAGGAACGAGCAGTACTTC. It codes for CASSGRRNEQYF.